What follows are 21 T cell receptor beta chains derived from one specimen sequenced in a study of CD8 T cells in ankylosing spondylitis. The antigens these receptors bind are not known. The study, taken as a whole, reports: Ankylosing spondylitis blood seemed to carry a telltale TCR beta motif made of roughly eight highly homologous variants.

TCRdb itself ran the 5' RACE reads through MiXCR, one entry per CDR3 protein. This table holds more than 600,000 distinct CDR3 sequences, roughly 20% found once. The specimen was blood, either unsorted or a sorted T cell fraction (not recorded which). Every receptor here comes from a male donor with ankylosing spondylitis.

In its sample, this clonotype was seen a few times. The V gene is TRBV7-2, the J gene TRBJ1-3; tentatively, D is TRBD1 (5 bases). The length of the CDR3 is 15 residues. Germline V CDR1 and CDR2: SGHTA, FQGNSA. Trimming pared 2 bases from V and 4 bases from J, leaving 12 bases between. The CDR3 sequence: CASSLSGGVGNTIYF. CDR3 nucleotide sequence: TGTGCCAGCAGCTTATCGGGAGGGGTCGGAAACACCATATATTTT.

In this sample, this clonotype turned up many times. The chain has TRBV10-3 and TRBJ1-4; D unclear. This CDR3 region has 13 residues. V was cut by 8 bases and J by 4 bases, with 11 bases left in between. The germline CDR1 and CDR2 sequences are ENHRY and SYGVKD. The CDR3 here is CAISVDGNEKLFF. CDR3 nucleotides: TGTGCCATCTCTGTGGACGGTAATGAAAAACTGTTTTTT.

This clonotype was detected many times. The chain links TRBV5-6 to TRBJ2-5, with D unclear. This CDR3 region has 14 residues. Germline V gives CDR1 SGHDT, CDR2 YYEEEE. Trimming pared 2 bases from V and 0 bases from J, leaving 8 bases between. This chain's CDR3 is CASSLARDQETQYF. The CDR3 DNA is TGTGCCAGCAGCTTAGCACGGGACCAAGAGACCCAGTACTTC.

The rearrangement links TRBV10-3 to TRBJ1-1; D unclear. The V gene lost 2 bases and the J gene lost 1 base, with 8 bases spanning the gap. This CDR3 has 14 residues. Germline assignment: CDR1 ENHRY and CDR2 SYGVKD. CDR3 protein: CAISEATANTEAFF. CDR3 sequence (DNA): TGTGCCATCAGTGAGGCAACAGCGAACACTGAAGCTTTCTTT.

The sample holds a few counts of this clonotype. The gene calls are TRBV11-2 and TRBJ2-7; D perhaps matches TRBD1 (6 bases). CDR3 length: 16 residues. Germline-derived CDR1 and CDR2 are SGHAT and FQNNGV. V was cut by 5 bases and J by 6 bases, with 23 bases left in between. CDR3 region: CASSPRWAGEIGEQYF. Here the CDR3 DNA reads TGTGCCAGCAGCCCTCGCTGGGCAGGGGAAATTGGCGAGCAGTACTTC.

Only one count was recorded for this clonotype. This chain joins TRBV2 and TRBJ1-2; TRBD1 matches at 7 bases. CDR1 is SNHLY and CDR2 is FYNNEI in the germline V gene. Losses at the gene ends were 3 bases for V and 8 bases for J; bases not matched to a gene: 9. This CDR3 contains 14 residues. The CDR3 region has the DNA TGTGCCAGCAGTGAGCGGGACAGAGCTAGGGGCTACACCTTC. Its protein product is CASSERDRARGYTF.

This clonotype was detected many times. The CDR3 sequence is CSVSRRRGTNTGELFF. The CDR3 DNA follows: TGCAGCGTATCGCGTCGCAGGGGGACGAACACCGGGGAGCTGTTTTTT. The chain is built from TRBV29-1 and TRBJ2-2, with 7 bases fitting TRBD1. The V gene's germline CDR1 is SQVTM and CDR2 ANQGSEA. CDR3 length: 16 amino acids. The trim removed 6 bases at V and 0 bases at J, leaving 10 bases unmatched.

The rearrangement links TRBV6-5 to TRBJ2-2, with a possible D match to TRBD1 (9 bases). This CDR3 is 17 amino acids long. The germline V gene has CDR1 MNHEY and CDR2 SVGAGI. V gave up 2 bases and J gave up 6 bases, with 19 bases separating them. The CDR3 coding sequence is TGTGCCAGCAGTTACCCGGGAGGGACAGGGAAGGCCGGGGAGCTGTTTTTT. Translating it yields CASSYPGGTGKAGELFF.

This clonotype was observed a handful of times. J is TRBJ2-7 and V is TRBV7-6; D gene uncertain. Between the trimmed V and J ends, which lost 3 bases and 2 bases, there was a span of 14 bases. CDR1 is SGHVS, CDR2 FNYEAQ, per germline. This CDR3 has 15 residues. CDR3 protein: CASSLGFLGAYEQYF. CDR3 DNA: TGTGCCAGCAGCTTGGGTTTTTTGGGTGCCTACGAGCAGTACTTC. The variable domain in full, completed from reference TRBV7-6 and TRBJ2-7, reads GAGVSQSPRYKVTKRGQDVALRCDPISGHVSLYWYRQALGQGPEFLTYFNYEAQQDKSGLPNDRFSAERPEGSISTLTIQRTEQRDSAMYRCASSLGFLGAYEQYFGPGTRLTVT.

This clonotype came up a few times. The chain recombines TRBV19 with TRBJ2-1, with 11 bases lining up with TRBD2. Trimming took 7 bases from V and 6 from J; bases not matched to a gene: 11. The CDR3 runs 16 residues. From germline, CDR1 is LNHDA and CDR2 SQIVND (reference sequence). This chain's CDR3 is CASTPLSGRAGNEQFF. The CDR3 DNA sequence: TGTGCCAGTACCCCACTTAGCGGGAGGGCCGGCAATGAGCAGTTCTTC. The full variable domain, its missing parts supplied by reference TRBV19 and TRBJ2-1, is DGGITQSPKYLFRKEGQNVTLSCEQNLNHDAMYWYRQDPGQGLRLIYYSQIVNDFQKGDIAEGYSVSREKKESFPLTVTSAQKNPTAFYLCASTPLSGRAGNEQFFGPGTRLTVL.

This clonotype was observed a few times. This sequence joins TRBV27 and TRBJ1-1; D gene unclear. Between the trimmed V and J ends, which lost 7 bases and 1 base, there was a span of 13 bases. The CDR3 contains 14 residues. The germline CDR1 and CDR2 sequences are MNHEY and SMNVEV (reference sequence). The CDR3 bases are TGTGCCAGCACATGGAGAGGTGGGAACACTGAAGCTTTCTTT. Its protein is CASTWRGGNTEAFF.

V usage is TRBV7-3 and J usage is TRBJ2-7; 9 bases agree with TRBD1. Germline V CDR1 and CDR2: SGHTA, FQGTGA. The J segment lost 6 bases and the V segment lost 6 bases, leaving 12 bases of the junction unmatched. The CDR3 is 15 residues long. This chain's CDR3 is CASSPGDRVITEQYF. In DNA form, the CDR3 reads TGTGCCAGCAGTCCAGGGGACAGGGTGATTACCGAGCAGTACTTC.

The rearrangement links TRBV25-1 to TRBJ2-7, with TRBD2 identical over 14 bases. J lost 9 bases, V lost 3 bases, and 7 bases had no gene match. This CDR3 region has 15 residues. In germline, CDR1 is MGHDK, CDR2 SYGVNS. The CDR3: CASSEAGTSGSLQYF. CDR3 bases: TGTGCCAGCAGTGAGGCCGGGACTAGCGGGAGTTTGCAGTACTTC.

This clonotype turned up a few times. The chain employs TRBV7-9 and TRBJ2-1, with D perhaps matching TRBD1 or TRBD2 (5 bases each). From germline, CDR1 is SEHNR and CDR2 FQNEAQ (reference sequence). Trimming took 5 bases from V and 8 from J, leaving 22 bases between them. The CDR3 covers 16 residues. The CDR3 here is CASSPRDPFHGDEQFF. The DNA for the CDR3 is TGTGCCAGCAGCCCCCGGGACCCTTTTCATGGGGATGAGCAGTTCTTC.

This chain joins TRBV2 and TRBJ1-1; D gene unclear. Trimming cost V 7 bases and J 1 base, with 16 bases left between them. From germline, CDR1 is SNHLY and CDR2 FYNNEI. The CDR3 has 15 residues. CDR3 bases: TGTGCCAGCACCTCCGTAGGAGGGAAGAACACTGAAGCTTTCTTT. Protein product: CASTSVGGKNTEAFF.

This clonotype has only a few counts. One junction end does not reproduce the germline sequence, and a read error may be involved. V usage is TRBV7-7 and J usage is TRBJ2-3, with 8 bases that match TRBD1. Germline-derived CDR1 and CDR2 are SSHAT and FNYEAQ (reference sequence). CDR3 length equals 15 residues. CDR3 sequence: CASSPQGASTDTQYF. CDR3 nucleotides: TGTGCTAGCAGCCCCCAGGGGGCGAGCACAGATACGCAGTATTTT.

This chain links TRBV7-2 with TRBJ2-5; 9 nucleotides match TRBD1. With V trimmed by 5 bases and J by 9 bases, 10 bases remained unmatched. The CDR3 consists of 14 residues. Germline V gene lookup returns CDR1 SGHTA and CDR2 FQGNSA. The CDR3 sequence: CASSLGDRARAQYF. Written as DNA, the CDR3 is TGTGCCAGCAGCCTAGGGGACAGGGCAAGGGCCCAGTACTTC.

The J gene is TRBJ2-1, the V gene TRBV3-1, with D possibly being TRBD2 (5 bases). V was pared by 4 bases and J by 6 bases, with 16 bases between. The CDR3 extends over 15 amino acids. From germline, CDR1 is LGHDT and CDR2 YNNKEL (reference sequence). CDR3 region: CASSPEGWVGNEQFF. The CDR3 DNA follows: TGTGCCAGCAGCCCCGAGGGATGGGTCGGCAATGAGCAGTTCTTC.

This sequence joins TRBV4-1 and TRBJ1-3; 9 bases align to TRBD1. The trim removed 3 bases at V and 4 bases at J, leaving 7 bases unmatched. Germline V gene lookup returns CDR1 MGHRA and CDR2 YSYEKL. This CDR3 has 16 residues. In nucleotides, the CDR3 is TGCGCCAGCAGCCAGACGGGACAGGGAAACGGAAACACCATATATTTT. Its translation is CASSQTGQGNGNTIYF.

This clonotype was observed a handful of times. The chain recombines TRBV7-3 with TRBJ2-1, with 8 positions matching TRBD2. V trimming: 4 bases; J trimming: 10 bases; junction bases outside the gene matches: 6. The CDR3 is 13 amino acids. CDR1 and CDR2 from the germline V gene are SGHTA and FQGTGA. The CDR3 sequence: CASSYGGGREQFF. In DNA, the CDR3 is TGTGCCAGCAGCTACGGGGGGGGACGCGAGCAGTTCTTC.

This clonotype has a count of ten or more. The chain links TRBV29-1 to TRBJ2-6, with 11 bases fitting TRBD1. This CDR3 region has 17 residues. J lost 0 bases, V lost 5 bases, and 6 bases had no gene match. CDR1 is SQVTM, CDR2 ANQGSEA, per germline. The CDR3 region is CSVFPGTGGSGANVLTF. In DNA, the CDR3 is TGCAGCGTTTTTCCCGGGACAGGGGGCTCTGGGGCCAACGTCCTGACTTTC.